This T cell receptor (beta chain) was profiled in a study of T cell changes during pregnancy in multiple sclerosis. TCRdb keeps only in-frame clones here, not all; method: immunoSEQ multiplex PCR. The table records under 60,000 clones, approximately 92% of them present only once. This clone appeared once. Trimming took 3 bases from V and 8 from J, leaving 13 bases between them. Germline V gene lookup returns CDR1 MGHDK and CDR2 SYGVNS. The length of the CDR3 is 14 residues. This TCR was sampled from a female donor with multiple sclerosis, enrolled in a pregnancy study. This sample comprised CD4+ T cells from peripheral blood mononuclear cells, obtained in the third trimester of pregnancy. This chain connects TRBV25-1 to TRBJ1-4, with D hard to call. The CDR3, as DNA: TGTGCCAGCAGTGAGAGATATAAGAGCGAAAAACTGTTTTTT. Its protein product is CASSERYKSEKLFF.